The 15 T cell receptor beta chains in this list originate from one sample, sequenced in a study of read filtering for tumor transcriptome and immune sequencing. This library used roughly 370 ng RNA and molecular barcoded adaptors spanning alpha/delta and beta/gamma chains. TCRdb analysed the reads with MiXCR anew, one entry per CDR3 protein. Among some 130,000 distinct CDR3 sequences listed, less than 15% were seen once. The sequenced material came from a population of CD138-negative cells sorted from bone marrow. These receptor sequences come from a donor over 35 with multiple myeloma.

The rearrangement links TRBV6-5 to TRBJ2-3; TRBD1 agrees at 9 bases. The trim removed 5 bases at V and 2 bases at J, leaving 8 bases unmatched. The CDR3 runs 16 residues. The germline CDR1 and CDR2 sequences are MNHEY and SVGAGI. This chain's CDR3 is CASSARDRVITDTQYF. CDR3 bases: TGTGCCAGCAGTGCCCGGGACAGGGTTATCACAGATACGCAGTATTTT.

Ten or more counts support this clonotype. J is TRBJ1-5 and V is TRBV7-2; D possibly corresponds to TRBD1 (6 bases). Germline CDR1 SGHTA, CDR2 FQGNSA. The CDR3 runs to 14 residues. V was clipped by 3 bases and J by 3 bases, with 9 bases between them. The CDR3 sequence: CASSFRGNNQPQHF. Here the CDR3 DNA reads TGTGCCAGCAGCTTCAGGGGAAACAATCAGCCCCAGCATTTT.

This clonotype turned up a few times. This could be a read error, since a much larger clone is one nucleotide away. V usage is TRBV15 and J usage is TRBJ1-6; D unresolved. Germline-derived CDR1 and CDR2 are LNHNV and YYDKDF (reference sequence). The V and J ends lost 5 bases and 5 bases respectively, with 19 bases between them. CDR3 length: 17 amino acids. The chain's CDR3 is CATSGVGGSLNNSPLHF. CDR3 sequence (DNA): TGTGCCACCAGCGGAGTTGGCGGTAGCCTAAATAATTCACCCCTCCACTTT.

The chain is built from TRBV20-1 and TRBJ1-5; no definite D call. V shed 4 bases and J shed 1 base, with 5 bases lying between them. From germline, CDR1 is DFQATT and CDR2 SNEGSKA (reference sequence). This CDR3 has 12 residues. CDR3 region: CSAKFSNQPQHF. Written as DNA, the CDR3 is TGCAGTGCTAAATTCAGCAATCAGCCCCAGCATTTT.

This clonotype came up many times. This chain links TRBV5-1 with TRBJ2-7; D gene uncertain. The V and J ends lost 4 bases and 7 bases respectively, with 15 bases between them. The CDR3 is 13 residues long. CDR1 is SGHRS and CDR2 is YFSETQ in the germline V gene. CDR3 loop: CASSPGSRWEQYF. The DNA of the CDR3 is TGCGCCAGCAGCCCTGGTAGCCGGTGGGAGCAGTACTTC.

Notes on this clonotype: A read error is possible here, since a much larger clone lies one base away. The CDR3 DNA sequence: TGTGCCAGCAGCCCGATGGTAGAGTATGAGCAGTTCTTC. Its protein is CASSPMVEYEQFF. The chain is built from TRBV9 and TRBJ2-1; D gene unclear. This CDR3 comprises 13 residues. Germline lookup yields CDR1 SGDLS and CDR2 YYNGEE. V shed 4 bases and J shed 8 bases, with 13 bases lying between them.

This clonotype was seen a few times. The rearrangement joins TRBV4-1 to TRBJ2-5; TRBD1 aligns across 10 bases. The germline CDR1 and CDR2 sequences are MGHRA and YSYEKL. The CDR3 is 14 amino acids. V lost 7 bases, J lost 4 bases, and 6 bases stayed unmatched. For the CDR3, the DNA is TGCGCCAGCAACCCGACAGGGGGCGCAGAGACCCAGTACTTC. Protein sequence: CASNPTGGAETQYF.

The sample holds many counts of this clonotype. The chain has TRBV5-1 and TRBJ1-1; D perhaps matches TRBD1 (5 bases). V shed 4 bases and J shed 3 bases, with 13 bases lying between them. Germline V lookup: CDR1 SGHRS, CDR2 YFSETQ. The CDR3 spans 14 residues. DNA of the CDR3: TGCGCCAGCAGCGTTGAAGCGGGACACACTGAAGCTTTCTTT. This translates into CASSVEAGHTEAFF.

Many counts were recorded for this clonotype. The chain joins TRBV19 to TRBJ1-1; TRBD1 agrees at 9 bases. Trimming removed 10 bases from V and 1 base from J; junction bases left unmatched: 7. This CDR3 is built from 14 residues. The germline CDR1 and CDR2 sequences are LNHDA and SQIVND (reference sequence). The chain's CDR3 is CATVRQGGNTEAFF. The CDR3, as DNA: TGTGCCACCGTACGACAGGGGGGGAACACTGAAGCTTTCTTT. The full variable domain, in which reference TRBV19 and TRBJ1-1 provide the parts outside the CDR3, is DGGITQSPKYLFRKEGQNVTLSCEQNLNHDAMYWYRQDPGQGLRLIYYSQIVNDFQKGDIAEGYSVSREKKESFPLTVTSAQKNPTAFYLCATVRQGGNTEAFFGQGTRLTVV.

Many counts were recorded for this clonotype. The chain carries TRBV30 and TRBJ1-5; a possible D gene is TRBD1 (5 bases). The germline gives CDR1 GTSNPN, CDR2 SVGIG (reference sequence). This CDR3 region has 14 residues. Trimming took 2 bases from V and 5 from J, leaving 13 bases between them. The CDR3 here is CAWSFTQGDQPQHF. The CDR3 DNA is TGTGCCTGGAGTTTTACGCAGGGAGATCAGCCCCAGCATTTT.

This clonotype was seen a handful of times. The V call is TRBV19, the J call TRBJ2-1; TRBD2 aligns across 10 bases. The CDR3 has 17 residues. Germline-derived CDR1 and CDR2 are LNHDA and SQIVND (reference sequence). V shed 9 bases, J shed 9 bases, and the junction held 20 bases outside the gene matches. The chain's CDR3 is CASRKAHGTSENSEQFF. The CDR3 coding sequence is TGTGCCAGCAGAAAAGCGCACGGGACTAGCGAAAACAGTGAGCAGTTCTTC. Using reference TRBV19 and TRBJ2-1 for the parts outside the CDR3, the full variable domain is DGGITQSPKYLFRKEGQNVTLSCEQNLNHDAMYWYRQDPGQGLRLIYYSQIVNDFQKGDIAEGYSVSREKKESFPLTVTSAQKNPTAFYLCASRKAHGTSENSEQFFGPGTRLTVL.

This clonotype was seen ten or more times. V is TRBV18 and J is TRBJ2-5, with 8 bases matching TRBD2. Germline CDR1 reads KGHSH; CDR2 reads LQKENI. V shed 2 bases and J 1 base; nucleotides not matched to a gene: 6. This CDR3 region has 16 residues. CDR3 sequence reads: CASSPRAGVVQETQYF. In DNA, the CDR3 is TGTGCCAGCTCACCAAGAGCGGGAGTTGTCCAAGAGACCCAGTACTTC.

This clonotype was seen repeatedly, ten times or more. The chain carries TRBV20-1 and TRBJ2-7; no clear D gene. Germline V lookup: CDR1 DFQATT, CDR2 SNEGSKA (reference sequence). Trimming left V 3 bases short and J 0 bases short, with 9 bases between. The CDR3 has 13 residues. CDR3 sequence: CSARGATSYEQYF. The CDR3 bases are TGCAGTGCTAGGGGCGCGACCTCCTACGAGCAGTACTTC.

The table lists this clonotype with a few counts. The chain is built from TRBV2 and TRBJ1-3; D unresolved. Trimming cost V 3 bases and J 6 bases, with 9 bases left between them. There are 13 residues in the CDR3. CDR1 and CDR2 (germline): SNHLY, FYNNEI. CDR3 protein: CASSDWLENTIYF. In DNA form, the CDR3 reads TGTGCCAGCAGTGACTGGCTGGAAAACACCATATATTTT.

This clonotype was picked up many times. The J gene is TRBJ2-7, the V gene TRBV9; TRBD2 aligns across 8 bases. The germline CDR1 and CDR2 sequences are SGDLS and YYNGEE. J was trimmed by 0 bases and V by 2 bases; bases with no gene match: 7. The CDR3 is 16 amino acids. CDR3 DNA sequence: TGTGCCAGCAGCGTCTCGGGACTAGTGCCCTCCTACGAGCAGTACTTC. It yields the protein CASSVSGLVPSYEQYF.